What follows are 9 T cell receptor beta chains derived from one specimen sequenced in a study of graft-versus-host responses after intestinal transplantation. These receptors have no known antigen. Data came from immunoSEQ multiplex PCR; TCRdb stores just in-frame clones and leaves some out. Here the sample spans some 140,000 clones, over 85% being singletons. The specimen was unstimulated CD4+ T cells sorted from spleen or lymph node cells, collected before intestinal transplant. The receptors were gathered from a human donor who received an intestinal transplant.

The rearrangement uses TRBV5-1 and TRBJ1-6; D is unresolved. Between the trimmed V and J ends, which lost 5 bases and 1 base, there was a span of 7 bases. The CDR3 is made up of 14 amino acids. From germline, CDR1 is SGHRS and CDR2 YFSETQ. The CDR3 bases are TGCGCCAGCAGGGTCGCTTCCTATAATTCACCCCTCCACTTT. The encoded protein is CASRVASYNSPLHF.

This chain connects TRBV25-1 to TRBJ1-1; the D gene is possibly TRBD1 (5 bases). The CDR3 length is 15 residues. Trimming stripped 3 bases from V and 5 bases from J, with 16 bases between. CDR1 is MGHDK and CDR2 is SYGVNS in the germline V gene. In nucleotides, the CDR3 is TGTGCCAGCAGTGATATCTGGGGGAGGTCGACTGAAGCTTTCTTT. Translated: CASSDIWGRSTEAFF.

The sample holds one count of this clone. The CDR3 carries no conserved terminal phenylalanine or tryptophan, so it likely arises from a read error. The rearrangement joins TRBV10-2 to TRBJ1-6; the D is unclear. This CDR3 is 18 amino acids long. The V gene's germline CDR1 is WSHSY and CDR2 SAAADI. V was trimmed by 6 bases and J by 0 bases, leaving 18 bases between them. This CDR3 reads CASRGGPGLSSYNSPLHL. The CDR3 DNA reads TGCGCCAGCAGGGGAGGTCCAGGACTAAGCTCCTATAATTCACCCCTCCACCTT.

CDR3 DNA: TGTGCCAGCAGTTACTCCCCCCAAAGACAGGCCCCTGGCTACACCTTC. It specifies CASSYSPQRQAPGYTF. The V and J genes are TRBV6-5 and TRBJ1-2; D perhaps matches TRBD1 (6 bases). Trimming cost V 0 bases and J 7 bases, with 18 bases left between them. CDR3 size: 16 residues. Germline V gene lookup returns CDR1 MNHEY and CDR2 SVGAGI.

A single count supports this clone. The chain links TRBV5-1 to TRBJ2-7, with D unresolved. This CDR3 region has 13 residues. Germline V CDR1 and CDR2: SGHRS, YFSETQ. Trimming removed 6 bases from V and 2 bases from J, with 12 bases in between. The CDR3 spells CASKGGETYEQYF. CDR3 nucleotide sequence: TGCGCCAGCAAGGGCGGAGAGACCTACGAGCAGTACTTC.

The chain combines TRBV11-1 with TRBJ1-2, with a possible D match to TRBD1 (5 bases). Per the germline V gene, CDR1 is SGHAT and CDR2 is FQDESV (reference sequence). The V and J ends lost 0 bases and 10 bases respectively, with 9 bases between them. The CDR3 consists of 12 residues. This CDR3 reads CASSLAGGPYTF. The CDR3 DNA follows: TGTGCCAGCAGCTTAGCTGGGGGACCCTACACCTTC. The whole variable domain, filled in from reference TRBV11-1 and TRBJ1-2, reads EAEVAQSPRYKITEKSQAVAFWCDPISGHATLYWYRQILGQGPELLVQFQDESVVDDSQLPKDRFSAERLKGVDSTLKIQPAELGDSAMYLCASSLAGGPYTFGSGTRLTVV.

In its sample, this clone was seen once. The rearrangement uses TRBV20-1 and TRBJ1-2; perhaps TRBD1 as D (5 bases). The CDR3 has 11 amino acids. V lost 2 bases to trimming and J lost 4 bases, with 5 bases between them. Germline V CDR1 and CDR2: DFQATT, SNEGSKA (reference sequence). The CDR3 sequence: CSARQGYGYTF. DNA for the CDR3: TGCAGTGCTAGACAGGGCTATGGCTACACCTTC.

V is TRBV27 and J is TRBJ2-3, with D perhaps TRBD1 (6 bases). The germline V gene encodes CDR1 MNHEY and CDR2 SMNVEV (reference sequence). The CDR3 extends over 15 amino acids. With 6 bases removed from V and 7 bases from J, the gap between germline ends came to 20 bases. The CDR3 nucleotides read TGTGCCAGCAGAATCAGGGTTGGGGGCTTAAATACGCAGTATTTT. Translating gives CASRIRVGGLNTQYF.

This chain connects TRBV18 to TRBJ2-3; D may match TRBD1 or TRBD2 (5 bases each). Germline values: CDR1 KGHSH, CDR2 LQKENI. CDR3 length: 13 residues. The V and J ends lost 3 bases and 4 bases respectively, with 8 bases between them. The CDR3 sequence: CASSPQGADTQYF. The CDR3 DNA is TGTGCCAGCTCACCTCAGGGAGCAGATACGCAGTATTTT.